The clone carrying this TCR beta chain was detected a few times. Time point indicated: sample taken at primary tumor resection. Sequencing of whole RNA from tumor, nontumor lung or frozen PBMC involved no sorting. There were around 72 donors, all of them untreated patients with early-stage non-small cell lung cancer. The germline gives CDR1 SQVTM, CDR2 ANQGSEA. CDR3 length equals 13 residues. V lost 7 bases and J lost 7; bases outside the gene matches: 10. The sample belongs to a study of spatial heterogeneity in lung cancer. Background on the study: Sequences of the beta chain were consistently detected in greater numbers than alpha-chain sequences.

TCR cDNA molecules were tagged individually, and each one carried a unique molecular identifier. TCRdb re-called the 5' RACE reads with MiXCR, one entry per CDR3 protein. Of fewer than 8,000 distinct CDR3 sequences listed, around 21% are singletons. The V gene is TRBV29-1, the J gene TRBJ2-1, with 7 bases lining up with TRBD2. The TCR sequence derives from a female donor with early-stage non-small cell lung cancer. This sample comprised PBMCs, obtained at surgery. This CDR3 reads CSGGRVDINEQFF. CDR3 in DNA: TGCAGCGGGGGGAGGGTAGATATTAATGAGCAGTTCTTC.